Listed below are T cell receptor beta chains from one sample, sequenced in a study of T cell changes during pregnancy in multiple sclerosis. Method: immunoSEQ multiplex PCR; TCRdb's copy keeps in-frame clones and lacks some. Of more than 55,000 clones detected, 90% appear once; the ten largest clones hold around 6.8%. This specimen was peripheral blood, taken in the third trimester of pregnancy. The receptors were gathered from a female donor in good health, enrolled as a control in a pregnancy study. Both conserved end residues are part of each CDR3. D genes are given only for firm matches. Size is stated for part of the rows, as once, few or many counts, or as a class when the clone is expanded.

CDR3aa: CASSERGTGIFYEQYF
CDR3nt: TGTGCCAGCAGTGAAAGAGGGACAGGGATTTTTTACGAGCAGTACTTC
d_gene: TRBD1
abundance: medium-sized
j_gene: TRBJ2-7
v_gene: TRBV6-1

CDR3aa: CASSIGTSTDTQYF
CDR3nt: TGTGCCAGTAGTATAGGGACTAGCACAGATACGCAGTATTTT
d_gene: .
abundance: .
j_gene: TRBJ2-3
v_gene: TRBV19

CDR3aa: CASSRGRPNEKLFF
CDR3nt: TGTGCCAGCAGCCGCGGCAGACCAAATGAAAAACTGTTTTTT
d_gene: .
abundance: once
j_gene: TRBJ1-4
v_gene: TRBV6-5

CDR3aa: CASSPQTGSSKNIQYF
CDR3nt: TGTGCCAGCTCACCTCAGACAGGGTCGTCCAAAAACATTCAGTACTTC
d_gene: TRBD1
abundance: .
j_gene: TRBJ2-4
v_gene: TRBV18

CDR3aa: CASSLDGTGRDGYTF
CDR3nt: TGCGCCAGCAGCCTAGATGGGACAGGGAGGGATGGCTACACCTTC
d_gene: TRBD1
abundance: .
j_gene: TRBJ1-2
v_gene: TRBV5-1

CDR3aa: CASSQALADYNEQFF
CDR3nt: TGCGCCAGCAGCCAAGCACTAGCGGATTACAATGAGCAGTTCTTC
d_gene: TRBD2
abundance: .
j_gene: TRBJ2-1
v_gene: TRBV4-3

CDR3aa: CASSQDRGASGSRELFF
CDR3nt: TGTGCCAGCAGCCAAGATCGGGGGGCTAGCGGGAGCCGGGAGCTGTTTTTT
d_gene: TRBD2
abundance: .
j_gene: TRBJ2-2
v_gene: TRBV4-2

CDR3aa: CASTRGSRVNEQFF
CDR3nt: TGTGCCAGCACCCGGGGTAGCCGGGTAAATGAGCAGTTCTTC
d_gene: .
abundance: .
j_gene: TRBJ2-1
v_gene: TRBV2

CDR3aa: CASSAEDRVGYEQYF
CDR3nt: TGTGCCAGCAGCGCCGAGGACAGGGTCGGCTACGAGCAGTACTTC
d_gene: TRBD1
abundance: .
j_gene: TRBJ2-7
v_gene: TRBV9

CDR3aa: CASSLGGNSPLHF
CDR3nt: TGTGCCAGCAGCTTAGGCGGGAATTCACCCCTCCACTTT
d_gene: .
abundance: .
j_gene: TRBJ1-6
v_gene: TRBV7-6

CDR3aa: CASSLVAGGTTLSGYTF
CDR3nt: TGTGCCAGCAGCTTAGTTGCCGGGGGGACAACGCTATCTGGCTACACCTTC
d_gene: .
abundance: .
j_gene: TRBJ1-2
v_gene: TRBV11-2

CDR3aa: CASSYLRTGGTETQYF
CDR3nt: TGTGCCAGCAGTTACTTACGGACAGGGGGCACAGAGACCCAGTACTTC
d_gene: TRBD1
abundance: .
j_gene: TRBJ2-5
v_gene: TRBV6-5

CDR3aa: CASEFSRTGPPGELFF
CDR3nt: TGTGCTAGTGAATTTTCTCGGACAGGTCCCCCCGGGGAGCTGTTTTTT
d_gene: TRBD1
abundance: .
j_gene: TRBJ2-2
v_gene: TRBV12-5

CDR3aa: CASSLEGSSYEQYF
CDR3nt: TGTGCCAGCAGCTTAGAAGGGAGCTCCTACGAGCAGTACTTC
d_gene: .
abundance: .
j_gene: TRBJ2-7
v_gene: TRBV7-8

CDR3aa: CASSQDWGASTDTQYF
CDR3nt: TGCGCCAGCAGCCAAGACTGGGGAGCTAGCACAGATACGCAGTATTTT
d_gene: .
abundance: .
j_gene: TRBJ2-3
v_gene: TRBV4-3

CDR3aa: CASSYSSGPGYGYTF
CDR3nt: TGTGCCAGCAGTTACTCGAGCGGGCCCGGCTATGGCTACACCTTC
d_gene: .
abundance: .
j_gene: TRBJ1-2
v_gene: TRBV6-5